These 27 T cell receptor beta chains were sequenced from one sample in a study of T cell repertoires in cytomegalovirus infection. TCRdb processed the reads anew with MiXCR; each CDR3 protein has one entry. In the table there are more than 400,000 distinct CDR3 sequences, roughly 29% of which are singletons. Sequencing used PBMCs. These receptor sequences come from a human donor in good health (CMV status not recorded). Some clones in this sample may be carry-over from other donors' samples.

The chain is built from TRBV11-2 and TRBJ1-1; D is unresolved. The CDR3 totals 14 residues. The V end lost 5 bases, the J end lost 1 base, and 11 bases lay between the germline ends. The germline V gene has CDR1 SGHAT and CDR2 FQNNGV. The CDR3 here is CASSRRAPNTEAFF. DNA of the CDR3: TGTGCCAGCAGCCGCCGGGCCCCGAACACTGAAGCTTTCTTT.

The chain uses TRBV6-2 or TRBV6-3 and TRBJ2-1; 11 positions agree with TRBD2. The CDR3 has 18 residues. The junction had 12 bases not matched to a gene; V was cut back by 7 bases and J by 1 base. The germline CDR1 and CDR2 sequences are MNHEY and SVGEGT. CDR3: CASNSGASSGRSYNEQFF. The CDR3 DNA reads TGTGCCAGCAATTCCGGGGCCTCTAGCGGGAGGTCCTACAATGAGCAGTTCTTC.

In its sample, this clonotype was seen a few times. This chain uses TRBV7-2 with TRBJ2-1, with 13 bases that match TRBD2. Germline V gives CDR1 SGHTA, CDR2 FQGNSA. J lost 10 bases, V lost 1 base, and 7 bases had no gene match. This CDR3 spans 16 amino acids. The CDR3 DNA reads as TGTGCCAGCAGCTTAGGATTAGGACTAGCGGGGGACGAGCAGTTCTTC. Translating it yields CASSLGLGLAGDEQFF. The full variable domain, with the rest looked up from reference TRBV7-2 and TRBJ2-1, is GAGVSQSPSNKVTEKGKDVELRCDPISGHTALYWYRQSLGQGLEFLIYFQGNSAPDKSGLPSDRFSAERTGGSVSTLTIQRTQQEDSAVYLCASSLGLGLAGDEQFFGPGTRLTVL.

This clonotype was seen only a few times. This chain links TRBV5-1 with TRBJ1-1; TRBD1 agrees at 8 bases. V shed 4 bases and J 5 bases; nucleotides not matched to a gene: 13. Germline V gene sequence: CDR1 SGHRS, CDR2 YFSETQ. The CDR3 length is 16 residues. Here the CDR3 reads CASSRAGRGQVTEAFF. DNA of the CDR3: TGCGCCAGCAGCCGAGCGGGCAGGGGGCAGGTAACTGAAGCTTTCTTT.

The chain links TRBV20-1 to TRBJ2-2; D not resolved. Germline values: CDR1 DFQATT, CDR2 SNEGSKA (reference sequence). The CDR3 spans 12 residues. Trimming cost V 8 bases and J 3 bases, with 10 bases left between them. CDR3: CSLLGYTGELFF. Written as DNA, the CDR3 is TGCAGTTTATTGGGATACACCGGGGAGCTGTTTTTT.

This clonotype appeared a few times. The V call is TRBV5-1, the J call TRBJ2-2, with 10 nucleotides matching TRBD1. This CDR3 region has 16 residues. V dropped 4 bases and J dropped 6; count of bases not matched to a gene: 9. Per germline, CDR1 SGHRS and CDR2 YFSETQ. This CDR3 is CASSLEGTGVPGELFF. The CDR3 DNA sequence: TGCGCCAGCAGCCTGGAAGGGACAGGGGTCCCCGGGGAGCTGTTTTTT.

V and J are TRBV19 and TRBJ2-3; possible D gene TRBD2, 5 bases. V gave up 10 bases and J gave up 2 bases, with 16 bases separating them. The CDR3 length is 14 residues. The germline V gene encodes CDR1 LNHDA and CDR2 SQIVND (reference sequence). Here the CDR3 DNA reads TGTGCCACCGCCCTCGGACTCAACACAGATACGCAGTATTTT. This encodes CATALGLNTDTQYF.

The rearrangement links TRBV15 to TRBJ2-7; no clear D. Germline V gives CDR1 LNHNV, CDR2 YYDKDF (reference sequence). V was cut by 0 bases and J by 5 bases, with 11 bases left in between. The CDR3 runs 14 residues. The CDR3 region is CATSRDSSLNEQYV. CDR3 DNA: TGTGCCACCAGCAGAGATAGTAGCTTGAACGAGCAGTACGTC.

The CDR3 here is CASSFWFRRDQEKLFF. The CDR3 DNA follows: TGTGCCAGCAGTTTTTGGTTCCGGAGGGATCAGGAAAAACTGTTTTTT. The V gene is TRBV28, the J gene TRBJ1-4, with D hard to call. The CDR3 totals 16 residues. V lost 3 bases and J lost 8, with 19 bases in between. Germline V lookup: CDR1 MDHEN, CDR2 SYDVKM.

A few counts support this clonotype. The rearrangement links TRBV27 to TRBJ2-2; D ambiguous. V lost 5 bases and J lost 1, with 8 bases in between. The CDR3 length is 14 residues. CDR1 is MNHEY and CDR2 is SMNVEV in the germline V gene (reference sequence). This CDR3 reads CASSPGWNTGELFF. DNA for the CDR3: TGTGCCAGCAGTCCCGGGTGGAACACCGGGGAGCTGTTTTTT.

The gene calls are TRBV6-1 and TRBJ2-1, with TRBD1 matching over 7 bases. CDR1 is MNHNS and CDR2 is SASEGT in the germline V gene. Germline trimming cut 6 bases from V and 4 bases from J; bases unmatched to any gene: 9. CDR3 length: 15 amino acids. The CDR3 sequence is CASSRARGMYNEQFF. CDR3 nucleotide sequence: TGTGCCAGCAGCCGCGCCAGGGGGATGTACAATGAGCAGTTCTTC.

V gene TRBV28 combines with J gene TRBJ2-7, with D hard to call. The V gene lost 8 bases and the J gene lost 2 bases, with 10 bases spanning the gap. The germline CDR1 and CDR2 sequences are MDHEN and SYDVKM. CDR3 size: 12 residues. The CDR3 reads CASRRYTYEQYF. The DNA of the CDR3 is TGTGCCAGCCGGCGGTATACCTACGAGCAGTACTTC.

This rearrangement joins TRBV24-1 to TRBJ2-1, with 7 positions matching TRBD2. The germline CDR1 and CDR2 sequences are KGHDR and SFDVKD. This CDR3 contains 18 residues. Losses at the gene ends were 5 bases for V and 0 bases for J; bases not matched to a gene: 12. For the CDR3, the DNA is TGTGCCACCAGTGGCCTGTCTAGCGGAATCCGCTCCTACAATGAGCAGTTCTTC. This encodes CATSGLSSGIRSYNEQFF.

The rearrangement links TRBV10-3 to TRBJ1-2; 8 nucleotides align to TRBD1. V lost 7 bases, J lost 1 base, and 11 bases stayed unmatched. Per the germline V gene, CDR1 is ENHRY and CDR2 is SYGVKD. The CDR3 runs to 16 residues. The CDR3 nucleotides read TGTGCCATCACCCCTAATCCAGGGGGCCTTAACTATGGCTACACCTTC. Its protein is CAITPNPGGLNYGYTF.

This sequence joins TRBV18 and TRBJ1-5; D gene uncertain. The germline V and J ends were trimmed by 4 bases and 0 bases, with 10 bases remaining between them. CDR3 length: 15 residues. Germline V CDR1 and CDR2: KGHSH, LQKENI. The CDR3 here is CASSHGGDSNQPQHF. The CDR3 DNA follows: TGTGCCAGCTCACATGGTGGGGATAGCAATCAGCCCCAGCATTTT.

This clonotype appeared a few times. The chain has TRBV14 and TRBJ2-2; 8 positions agree with TRBD1. The germline V gene encodes CDR1 SGHDN and CDR2 FVKESK. V shed 4 bases and J 4 bases; nucleotides not matched to a gene: 8. The CDR3 length is 16 residues. The CDR3 DNA reads as TGTGCCAGCAGCCGCTGGACAGGGCTTGGCACCGGGGAGCTGTTTTTT. It specifies CASSRWTGLGTGELFF. The complete variable domain, with remaining parts taken from reference TRBV14 and TRBJ2-2, reads EAGVTQFPSHSVIEKGQTVTLRCDPISGHDNLYWYRRVMGKEIKFLLHFVKESKQDESGMPNNRFLAERTGGTYSTLKVQPAELEDSGVYFCASSRWTGLGTGELFFGEGSRLTVL.

CDR3 region: CAWTREGGGRPQHF. CDR3 DNA sequence: TGTGCCTGGACCCGAGAGGGGGGGGGAAGGCCCCAGCATTTT. This chain joins TRBV30 and TRBJ1-5; a weak D match, TRBD1 (6 bases). This CDR3 has 14 amino acids. Per germline, CDR1 GTSNPN and CDR2 SVGIG (reference sequence). Trimming took 4 bases from V and 9 from J, leaving 19 bases between them.

This clonotype has ten or more counts. The chain recombines TRBV7-8 with TRBJ1-6, with 7 bases aligning to TRBD1. Germline assignment: CDR1 SGHVS and CDR2 FQNEAQ. This CDR3 has 14 residues. V dropped 3 bases and J dropped 8; count of bases not matched to a gene: 4. The CDR3 nucleotides read TGTGCCAGCAGCTTGGCAGGGGGGTATTCACCCCTCCACTTT. Translating it yields CASSLAGGYSPLHF.

This chain uses TRBV7-2 with TRBJ2-3; 7 bases are a match to TRBD1. CDR3 size: 14 residues. The germline CDR1 and CDR2 sequences are SGHTA and FQGNSA. V was clipped by 5 bases and J by 2 bases; unmatched bases: 4. CDR3 in amino acids: CASSTGQPTDTQYF. The DNA for the CDR3 is TGTGCCAGCAGCACGGGACAGCCCACAGATACGCAGTATTTT.

The CDR3 nucleotides read TGTGCCAGCAGCAGACAGGCCTCGAGCTCCTACAATGAGCAGTTCTTC. Protein sequence: CASSRQASSSYNEQFF. The genes are TRBV12-3 or TRBV12-4 and TRBJ2-1; TRBD1 is a possible D gene (6 bases). The CDR3 is 16 residues long. Trimming cost V 6 bases and J 0 bases, with 15 bases left between them.

The gene calls are TRBV7-2 and TRBJ2-5; TRBD2 agrees at 11 bases. In germline, CDR1 is SGHTA, CDR2 FQGNSA. After removal of 0 bases from V and 7 bases from J, the junction contained 7 bases not matched to a gene. This CDR3 is built from 16 residues. Written as DNA, the CDR3 is TGTGCCAGCAGCTTAGCCCCAACTAGCGGGGGACTGACCCAGTACTTC. As protein: CASSLAPTSGGLTQYF. The variable domain in full, completed from reference TRBV7-2 and TRBJ2-5, reads GAGVSQSPSNKVTEKGKDVELRCDPISGHTALYWYRQSLGQGLEFLIYFQGNSAPDKSGLPSDRFSAERTGGSVSTLTIQRTQQEDSAVYLCASSLAPTSGGLTQYFGPGTRLLVL.

This clonotype occurred many times. The chain combines TRBV7-8 with TRBJ2-6, with D hard to call. Trimming removed 2 bases at V and 2 bases at J, with 7 bases between. The CDR3 has 15 amino acids. Germline values: CDR1 SGHVS, CDR2 FQNEAQ. This CDR3 is CASSLRDPGANVLTF. CDR3 DNA: TGTGCCAGCAGCTTAAGAGATCCTGGGGCCAACGTCCTGACTTTC.

V gene TRBV12-3 or TRBV12-4 combines with J gene TRBJ2-3; D might be TRBD2 (5 bases). The germline V and J ends were trimmed by 8 bases and 4 bases, with 22 bases remaining between them. The CDR3 loop spans 16 amino acids. The CDR3 coding sequence is TGTGCCAGCTGCCTTAGCGTGAAGATCAAGCCAGATACGCAGTATTTT. This gives the protein CASCLSVKIKPDTQYF.

The chain employs TRBV12-3 or TRBV12-4 and TRBJ1-1; D is possibly TRBD1 (6 bases). Trimming pared 6 bases from V and 6 bases from J, leaving 14 bases between. The CDR3 length is 13 residues. CDR3: CASRRTGTPEAFF. CDR3 nucleotides: TGTGCCAGCAGACGCACAGGGACCCCTGAAGCTTTCTTT.

This rearrangement joins TRBV7-9 to TRBJ2-2; D not certain. Per germline, CDR1 SEHNR and CDR2 FQNEAQ (reference sequence). Trimming removed 5 bases at V and 4 bases at J, with 14 bases between. The CDR3 has 15 residues. The DNA of the CDR3 is TGTGCCAGCAGCCCATCTCACGGGTCCACCGGGGAGCTGTTTTTT. Translation gives CASSPSHGSTGELFF.

The chain couples TRBV2 to TRBJ1-2; D is undetermined. CDR3 size: 15 residues. The germline V gene encodes CDR1 SNHLY and CDR2 FYNNEI. Trimming removed 4 bases from V and 3 bases from J, with 15 bases in between. Here the CDR3 reads CASSARAGPDYGYTF. In DNA form, the CDR3 reads TGTGCCAGCAGTGCAAGGGCAGGCCCCGACTATGGCTACACCTTC.

This clonotype has just a few counts. The chain has TRBV24-1 and TRBJ1-5, with D uncertain. Trimming removed 4 bases from V and 3 bases from J, with 18 bases in between. The CDR3 is 17 residues long. CDR1 KGHDR and CDR2 SFDVKD come from the germline V gene. Written as DNA, the CDR3 is TGTGCCACCAGTGACCTTGCTCTCAGTATTTACAATCAGCCCCAGCATTTT. It is translated as CATSDLALSIYNQPQHF.